This section outlines one TCR beta chain sequence together with its context. Per the original methods: For nucleated cells, counts were estimated from reference gene primer amplification. Sequenced by immunoSEQ multiplex PCR; TCRdb stores in-frame clones only, minus some. V, J and clone size were drawn from that table, and D and trimming were deduced from the DNA. Here the sample spans 120,000 to 150,000 clones, 85% to 90% being singletons. The sample originates from a study of blood T cell repertoires in COVID-19. For the study at large: Acute-phase and convalescent COVID-19 samples originated in the United States, Italy and Spain. PBMCs, B-cell-depleted T cells, or T cells were the source of the cDNA or gDNA that made up the material.

Sequences were obtained from peripheral blood. This TCR came from a middle-aged woman with acute or convalescent COVID-19.

Here the CDR3 reads CASSLTLAPQETQYF. In DNA, the CDR3 is TGTGCCAGCAGTTTAACGCTAGCCCCCCAAGAGACCCAGTACTTC. The chain has TRBV27 and TRBJ2-5, with D possibly matching TRBD2 (5 bases). CDR1 is MNHEY, CDR2 SMNVEV, per germline (reference sequence). V shed 2 bases and J shed 1 base, with 11 bases lying between them. The CDR3 sequence is 15 residues long.